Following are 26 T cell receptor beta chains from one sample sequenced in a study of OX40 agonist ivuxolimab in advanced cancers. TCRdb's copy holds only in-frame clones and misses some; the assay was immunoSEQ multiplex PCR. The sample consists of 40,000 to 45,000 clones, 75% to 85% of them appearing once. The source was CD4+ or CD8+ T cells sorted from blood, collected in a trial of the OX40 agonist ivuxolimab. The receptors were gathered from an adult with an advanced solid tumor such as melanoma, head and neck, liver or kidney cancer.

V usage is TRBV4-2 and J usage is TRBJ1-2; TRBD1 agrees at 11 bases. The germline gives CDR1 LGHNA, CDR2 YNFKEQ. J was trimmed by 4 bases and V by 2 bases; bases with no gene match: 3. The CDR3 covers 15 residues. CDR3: CASSQRDRGTYGYTF. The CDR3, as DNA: TGTGCCAGCAGCCAAAGGGACAGGGGGACCTATGGCTACACCTTC.

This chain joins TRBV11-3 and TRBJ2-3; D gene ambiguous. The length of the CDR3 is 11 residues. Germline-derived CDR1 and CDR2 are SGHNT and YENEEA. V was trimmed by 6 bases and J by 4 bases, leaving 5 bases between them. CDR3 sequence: CASSSSDTQYF. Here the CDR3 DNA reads TGTGCCAGCAGTTCCTCAGATACGCAGTATTTT.

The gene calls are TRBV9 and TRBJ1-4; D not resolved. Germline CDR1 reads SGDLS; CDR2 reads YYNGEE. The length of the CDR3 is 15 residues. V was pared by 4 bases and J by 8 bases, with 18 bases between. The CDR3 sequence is CASSSREGSGEKLFF. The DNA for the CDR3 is TGTGCCAGCAGCTCCCGGGAGGGTTCGGGGGAAAAACTGTTTTTT.

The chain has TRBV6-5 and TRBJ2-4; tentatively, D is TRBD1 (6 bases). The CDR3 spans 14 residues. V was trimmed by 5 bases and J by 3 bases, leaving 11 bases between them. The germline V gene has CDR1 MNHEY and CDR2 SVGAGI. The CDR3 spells CASSRAGDKNIQYF. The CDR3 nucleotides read TGTGCCAGCAGTCGAGCAGGGGACAAAAACATTCAGTACTTC.

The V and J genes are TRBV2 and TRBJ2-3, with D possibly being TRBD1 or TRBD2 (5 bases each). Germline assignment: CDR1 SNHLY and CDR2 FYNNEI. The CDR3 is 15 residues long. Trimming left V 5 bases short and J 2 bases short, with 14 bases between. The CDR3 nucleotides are TGTGCCAGCAGTCCCCGCCGGGGCGTCACAGATACGCAGTATTTT. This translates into CASSPRRGVTDTQYF.

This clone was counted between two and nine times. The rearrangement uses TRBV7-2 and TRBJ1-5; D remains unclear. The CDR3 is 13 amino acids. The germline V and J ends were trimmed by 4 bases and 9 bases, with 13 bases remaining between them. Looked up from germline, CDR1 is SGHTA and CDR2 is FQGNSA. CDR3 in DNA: TGTGCCAGCAGCTATGGCTCGGACCGGCCCCAGCATTTT. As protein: CASSYGSDRPQHF.

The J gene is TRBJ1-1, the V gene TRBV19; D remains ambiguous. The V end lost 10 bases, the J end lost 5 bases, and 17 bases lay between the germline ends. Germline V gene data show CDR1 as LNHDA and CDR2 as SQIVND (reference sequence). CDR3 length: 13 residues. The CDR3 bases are TGTGCCATAAAAAAAGATGGCGGAACTGAAGCTTTCTTT. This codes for CAIKKDGGTEAFF.

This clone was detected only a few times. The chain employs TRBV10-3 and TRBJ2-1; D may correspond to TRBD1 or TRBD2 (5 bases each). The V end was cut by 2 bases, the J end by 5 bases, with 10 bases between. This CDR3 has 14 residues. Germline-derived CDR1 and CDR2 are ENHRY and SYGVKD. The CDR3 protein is CAISERDEDNEQFF. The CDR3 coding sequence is TGTGCCATCAGTGAGAGGGACGAAGACAATGAGCAGTTCTTC.

Here the CDR3 reads CASSLGGGTTEKLFF. The CDR3 bases are TGCGCCAGCAGCTTGGGGGGGGGAACCACCGAAAAACTGTTTTTT. The chain joins TRBV5-1 to TRBJ1-4; possibly TRBD1 for D (5 bases). This CDR3 has 15 residues. The V end lost 0 bases, the J end lost 8 bases, and 14 bases lay between the germline ends. From germline, CDR1 is SGHRS and CDR2 YFSETQ.

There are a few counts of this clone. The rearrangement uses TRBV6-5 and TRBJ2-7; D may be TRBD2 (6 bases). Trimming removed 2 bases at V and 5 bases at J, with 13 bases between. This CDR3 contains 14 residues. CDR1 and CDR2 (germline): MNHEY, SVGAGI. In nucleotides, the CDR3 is TGTGCCAGCAGTTACGGGCAGGGACTGGACGAGCAGTACTTC. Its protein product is CASSYGQGLDEQYF.

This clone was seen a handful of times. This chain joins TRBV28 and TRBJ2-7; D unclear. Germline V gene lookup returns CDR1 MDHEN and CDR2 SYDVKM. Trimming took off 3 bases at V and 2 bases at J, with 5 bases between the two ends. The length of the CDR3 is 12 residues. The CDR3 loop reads CASSFQAYEQYF. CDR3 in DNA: TGTGCCAGCAGTTTTCAGGCCTACGAGCAGTACTTC.

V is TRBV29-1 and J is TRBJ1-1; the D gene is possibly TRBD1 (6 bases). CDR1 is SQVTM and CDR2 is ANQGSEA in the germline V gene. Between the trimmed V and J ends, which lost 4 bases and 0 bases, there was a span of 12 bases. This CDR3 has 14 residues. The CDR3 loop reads CSVAAGDVNTEAFF. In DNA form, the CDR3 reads TGCAGCGTTGCGGCAGGGGACGTGAACACTGAAGCTTTCTTT.

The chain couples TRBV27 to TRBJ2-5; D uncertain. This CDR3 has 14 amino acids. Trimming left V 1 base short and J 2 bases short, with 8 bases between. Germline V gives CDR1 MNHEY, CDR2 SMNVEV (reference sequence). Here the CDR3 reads CASSLYGSQETQYF. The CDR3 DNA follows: TGTGCCAGCAGTTTATATGGCAGTCAAGAGACCCAGTACTTC.

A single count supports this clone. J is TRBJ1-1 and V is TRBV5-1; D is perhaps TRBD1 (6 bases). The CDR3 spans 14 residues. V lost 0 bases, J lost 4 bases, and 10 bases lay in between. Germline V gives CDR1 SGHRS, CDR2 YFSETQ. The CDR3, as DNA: TGCGCCAGCAGCTTGGCTACAGGGCCCACTGAAGCTTTCTTT. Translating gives CASSLATGPTEAFF.

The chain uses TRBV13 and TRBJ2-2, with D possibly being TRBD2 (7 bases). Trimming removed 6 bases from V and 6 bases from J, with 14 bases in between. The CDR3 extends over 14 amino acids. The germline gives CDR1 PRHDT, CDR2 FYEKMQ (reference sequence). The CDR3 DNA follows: TGTGCCAGCAGTCCGGGGGGCGCCGCCGGGGAGCTGTTTTTT. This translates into CASSPGGAAGELFF.

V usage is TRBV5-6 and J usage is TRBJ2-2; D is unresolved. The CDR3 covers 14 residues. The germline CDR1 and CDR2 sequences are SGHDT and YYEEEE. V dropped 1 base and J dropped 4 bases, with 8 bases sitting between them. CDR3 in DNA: TGTGCCAGCAGCTTGTTGGGCCCCACCGGGGAGCTGTTTTTT. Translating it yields CASSLLGPTGELFF.

CDR3 coding DNA: TGTGCCAGCAACTTGGATGCGGGCGCTTATGGCTACACCTTC. Its protein product is CASNLDAGAYGYTF. The chain recombines TRBV7-2 with TRBJ1-2; D uncertain. Germline CDR1 SGHTA, CDR2 FQGNSA. This CDR3 has 14 amino acids. V lost 7 bases and J lost 5, with 17 bases in between.

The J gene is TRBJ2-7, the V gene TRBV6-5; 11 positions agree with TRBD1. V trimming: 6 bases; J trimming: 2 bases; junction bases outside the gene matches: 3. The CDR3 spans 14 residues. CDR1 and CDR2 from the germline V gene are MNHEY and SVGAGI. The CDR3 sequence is CASRKGQGAYEQYV. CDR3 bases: TGTGCCAGCAGAAAGGGACAGGGGGCCTACGAGCAGTACGTC.

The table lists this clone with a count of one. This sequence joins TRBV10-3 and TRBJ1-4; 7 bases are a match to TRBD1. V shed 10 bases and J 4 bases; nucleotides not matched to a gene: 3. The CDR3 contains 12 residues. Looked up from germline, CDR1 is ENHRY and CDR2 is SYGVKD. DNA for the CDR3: TGTGCCACGCGGGACAGTAATGAAAAACTGTTTTTT. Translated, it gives CATRDSNEKLFF.

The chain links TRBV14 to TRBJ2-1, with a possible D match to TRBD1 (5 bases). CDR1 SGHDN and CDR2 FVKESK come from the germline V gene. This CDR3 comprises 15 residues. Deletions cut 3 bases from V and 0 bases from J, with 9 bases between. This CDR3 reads CASSQGLSSYNEQFF. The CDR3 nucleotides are TGTGCCAGCAGCCAGGGGCTTAGCTCCTACAATGAGCAGTTCTTC.

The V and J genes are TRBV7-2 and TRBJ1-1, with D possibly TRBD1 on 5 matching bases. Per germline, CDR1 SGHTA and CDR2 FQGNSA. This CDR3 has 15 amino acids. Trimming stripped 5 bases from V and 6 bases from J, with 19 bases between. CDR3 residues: CASSIQRGASSEAFF. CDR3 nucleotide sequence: TGTGCCAGCAGCATACAGAGGGGCGCGAGCTCTGAAGCTTTCTTT. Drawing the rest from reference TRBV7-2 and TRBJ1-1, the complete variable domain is GAGVSQSPSNKVTEKGKDVELRCDPISGHTALYWYRQSLGQGLEFLIYFQGNSAPDKSGLPSDRFSAERTGGSVSTLTIQRTQQEDSAVYLCASSIQRGASSEAFFGQGTRLTVV.

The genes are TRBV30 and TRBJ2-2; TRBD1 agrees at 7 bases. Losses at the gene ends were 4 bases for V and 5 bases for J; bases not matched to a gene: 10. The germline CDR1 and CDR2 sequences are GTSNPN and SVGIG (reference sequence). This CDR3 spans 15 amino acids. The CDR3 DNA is TGTGCCTGGAATCGGGGAACAGGGGATACCGGGGAGCTGTTTTTT. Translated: CAWNRGTGDTGELFF.

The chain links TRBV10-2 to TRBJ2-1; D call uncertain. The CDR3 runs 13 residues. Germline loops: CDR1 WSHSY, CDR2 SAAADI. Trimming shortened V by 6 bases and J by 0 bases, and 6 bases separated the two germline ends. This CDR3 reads CASSWDSYNEQFF. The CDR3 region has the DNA TGCGCCAGCAGCTGGGACTCCTACAATGAGCAGTTCTTC.

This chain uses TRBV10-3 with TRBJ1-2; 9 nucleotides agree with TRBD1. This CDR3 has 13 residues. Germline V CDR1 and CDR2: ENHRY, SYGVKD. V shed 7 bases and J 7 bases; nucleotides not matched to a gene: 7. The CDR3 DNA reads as TGTGCCATCACGGGGGGACAGGGTTTTGGCTACACCTTC. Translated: CAITGGQGFGYTF.

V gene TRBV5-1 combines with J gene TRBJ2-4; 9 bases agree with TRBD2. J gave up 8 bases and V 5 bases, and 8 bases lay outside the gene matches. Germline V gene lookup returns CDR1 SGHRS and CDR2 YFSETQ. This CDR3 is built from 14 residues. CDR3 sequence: CASRPGSGSDIQYF. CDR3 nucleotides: TGCGCCAGCAGACCGGGTAGCGGGAGTGACATTCAGTACTTC.

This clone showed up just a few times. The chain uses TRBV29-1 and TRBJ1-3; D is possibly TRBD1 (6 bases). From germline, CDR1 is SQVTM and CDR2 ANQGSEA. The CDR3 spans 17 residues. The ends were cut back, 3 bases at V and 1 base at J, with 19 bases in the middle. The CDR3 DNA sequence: TGCAGCGTTGAGTCCCCAGGACAGTCAACTTCTGGAAACACCATATATTTT. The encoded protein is CSVESPGQSTSGNTIYF.